Sequencing of this TCR beta chain was carried out in a study of blood T cells in healthy people across ages. Study-wide results and caveats: Getting older went along with TCR beta diversity per million T cells dropping roughly linearly.

About this clonotype: Antigen unknown.

Combining a sample-barcoded 5' primer with a J-beta primer mix, a second PCR ran for about 6 to 12 cycles. Every cDNA molecule bore a tag from a template-switch adaptor containing 12 random nucleotides. TCRdb re-analysed the 5' RACE reads in MiXCR, keeping a single row per CDR3 protein. The table has 730,000 or so distinct CDR3 sequences, around 40% seen once; the top ten hold around 20%. Donation came from healthy Caucasian individuals in Russia who were aged roughly 6 to 95. V dropped 4 bases and J dropped 5; count of bases not matched to a gene: 7. CDR3 size: 15 residues. This clonotype was obtained from an older woman in good health. This chain connects TRBV23-1 to TRBJ2-5, with 10 bases identical to TRBD1. TRBV23-1 belongs to the ORF category, with a function that is uncertain. Sequenced sample: blood. In DNA form, the CDR3 reads TGCGCCAGCAGTCCCGGGACAGGGGTTGAGGAGACCCAGTACTTC. This translates into CASSPGTGVEETQYF.